Listed below are T cell receptor beta chains from one sample, sequenced in a study of blood T cell repertoires in COVID-19. Some clones are missing from TCRdb's copy, which holds only in-frame ones; the method was immunoSEQ multiplex PCR. The sample has 270,000 or so clones, roughly nine tenths seen once; the top ten hold roughly 12%. Sequencing was done on a sample of peripheral blood. The receptors here all came from a woman aged 25 to 39 with COVID-19, enrolled during active disease. The CDR3 runs from the conserved cysteine through the conserved F or W. A D gene is named only where the DNA matches it firmly. A clone size is listed for some rows: how often the clone was seen (once, few, many), or a class if it is expanded.

D gene	J gene	V gene	clone size	CDR3 DNA	CDR3 protein
-	TRBJ2-2	TRBV6-6	-	TGTGCCAGCTGCCAAGGGGACACCGGGGAGCTGTTTTTT	CASCQGDTGELFF
TRBD1	TRBJ1-1	TRBV14	few	TGTGCCAGCCGGCAACAGGGGAATACTGAAGCTTTCTTT	CASRQQGNTEAFF
TRBD1	TRBJ1-2	TRBV5-8	-	TGTGCCAGCAGCCCTGGGACAGGTGATGCCACCTGGGGCTATGGCTACACCTTC	CASSPGTGDATWGYGYTF
-	TRBJ1-1	TRBV28	-	TGTGCCAGCAGTCCCCTGGGGGGGAATAAAGCTTTCTTT	CASSPLGGNKAFF
-	TRBJ1-3	TRBV28	-	TGTGCCAGCAGTTTATGGGCTAGGGGTGGCCAGCGCACCATATATTTT	CASSLWARGGQRTIYF
TRBD1	TRBJ1-1	TRBV9	-	TGTGCCAGCAGCGTAGGAGGGACAGGGGGCACTGAAGCTTTCTTT	CASSVGGTGGTEAFF
-	TRBJ2-5	TRBV11-2	-	TGTGCCAGCAGCTTAGCCGTACAAGAGACCCAGTACTTC	CASSLAVQETQYF
-	TRBJ1-1	TRBV19	once	TGTGCCAGTAGTATCGGGACAACTGAAGCTTTCTTT	CASSIGTTEAFF
TRBD1	TRBJ1-2	TRBV5-1	-	TGCGCCAGCAGAGGGGGACAGACAAACTATGGCTACACCTTC	CASRGGQTNYGYTF
TRBD2	TRBJ2-6	TRBV18	-	TGTGCCAGCTCACTCCAGACGAGCGGGGGGGCCAGTGGGGCCAACGTCCTGACTTTC	CASSLQTSGGASGANVLTF
TRBD1	TRBJ1-3	TRBV9	-	TGTGCCAGCAGCCAGACAGGGGCTGGAAACACCATATATTTT	CASSQTGAGNTIYF
-	TRBJ1-2	TRBV4-1	-	TGCGCCAGCAGCCAAACATCGCAGGGGTTCAACTATGGCTACACCTTC	CASSQTSQGFNYGYTF
-	TRBJ2-1	TRBV2	-	TGTGCCAGCAGTCTACCACTAGATTCCTACAATGAGCAGTTCTTC	CASSLPLDSYNEQFF
TRBD1	TRBJ2-1	TRBV5-4	-	TGTGCCAGCAGCGAGTCCGGGGACAGCTACAATGAGCAGTTCTTC	CASSESGDSYNEQFF
-	TRBJ2-1	TRBV7-2	-	TGTGCCAGCAGCTCCGGACTATTCAATGAGCAGTTCTTC	CASSSGLFNEQFF
-	TRBJ1-4	TRBV18	-	TGTGCCAGCTCTTCTAGACAGGTCGAAGGGGGAGAAAAACTGTTTTTT	CASSSRQVEGGEKLFF
-	TRBJ2-7	TRBV7-8	-	TGTGCCAGCAGCGACCGGACAGGGAGGGCCGAGCAGTACTTC	CASSDRTGRAEQYF
-	TRBJ2-5	TRBV6-6	-	TGTGCCAGCAGTTCCTTGCGGGGATTTAAAGAGACCCAGTACTTC	CASSSLRGFKETQYF
-	TRBJ1-1	TRBV18	-	TGTGCCAGCTCACCACCCCTTAGGCCCGAACAGGAGGGGACCATGAACACTGAAGCTTTCTTT	CASSPPLRPEQEGTMNTEAFF
TRBD1	TRBJ1-5	TRBV19	-	TGTGCCAGTAGTATTGAGGAGGGGACAGAATTAAATCAGCCCCAGCATTTT	CASSIEEGTELNQPQHF
-	TRBJ2-3	TRBV12-3/TRBV12-4	-	TGTGCCAGCTCAGGGGGGCCCACAGATACGCAGTATTTT	CASSGGPTDTQYF
TRBD1	TRBJ2-7	TRBV6-2/TRBV6-3	few	TGTGCCAGCAGCCTACCACAGGGGGCGAAGGAGCAGTACTTC	CASSLPQGAKEQYF
-	TRBJ1-5	TRBV27	-	TGTGCCAGCAGTTTACAGGGCCGACAGCCCCAGCATTTT	CASSLQGRQPQHF
-	TRBJ2-5	TRBV5-5	-	TGTGCCAGCAGCTTATCTGGGCCCCAGTACTTC	CASSLSGPQYF
-	TRBJ1-2	TRBV7-9	-	TGTGCCAGCAGTCCAGGGGTTTATGGCTACACCTTC	CASSPGVYGYTF
TRBD1	TRBJ1-2	TRBV6-5	-	TGTGCCAGCAGTTCTCTGACAGGGAGTGGCTACACCTTC	CASSSLTGSGYTF
-	TRBJ2-6	TRBV28	-	TGTGCCAGCAGTTCGACGACAACCTGGATCGGGGCCAACGTCCTGACTTTC	CASSSTTTWIGANVLTF
TRBD2	TRBJ2-1	TRBV11-2	few	TGTGCCAGCAGCGGATTAAGACTAGCGGCCTACAATGAGCAGTTCTTC	CASSGLRLAAYNEQFF
-	TRBJ1-1	TRBV5-1	-	TGCGCCAGCAGCTTGGACTTAATGAACACTGAAGCTTTCTTT	CASSLDLMNTEAFF
-	TRBJ1-5	TRBV7-2	once	TGTGCCAGCAGCTTAGGGAAGGGAGGGGGAAGCAATCAGCCCCAGCATTTT	CASSLGKGGGSNQPQHF
TRBD1	TRBJ2-5	TRBV13	-	TGTGCCAGCAGCCACCGGACAGGGAGAGTTTGGCAAGAGACCCAGTACTTC	CASSHRTGRVWQETQYF
TRBD1	TRBJ1-2	TRBV3-1/TRBV3-2	-	TGTGCCAGCAGCCAAGAACCGACAGGGGGCCGTGGCTACACCTTC	CASSQEPTGGRGYTF
TRBD1	TRBJ2-5	TRBV19	-	TGTGCCGGCCGGATCGAGAAGGGGGCTCTTTCGGAGACCCAGTACTTC	CAGRIEKGALSETQYF
-	TRBJ1-1	TRBV10-3	once	TGTGCCATCAGAGCTATCCTGAACACTGAAGCTTTCTTT	CAIRAILNTEAFF
TRBD2	TRBJ2-1	TRBV2	-	TGTGCCAGCAGTGAGCGTCTAGCGGGGAATGAGCAGTTCTTC	CASSERLAGNEQFF
-	TRBJ2-5	TRBV7-6	-	TGTGCCAGCAGCACAGGCACTGGTATCCTAGAGACCCAGTACTTC	CASSTGTGILETQYF
-	TRBJ1-5	TRBV30	-	TGTGCCTGGAGTGTGACAGATAGCAATCAGCCCCAGCATTTT	CAWSVTDSNQPQHF
-	TRBJ1-2	TRBV6-7	-	TGTGCCAGCAGTTACGTAGAGATCGCCTATGGCTACACCTTC	CASSYVEIAYGYTF
-	TRBJ1-3	TRBV7-9	few	TGTGCCAGCATCGACAGTTCCTCTGGAAACACCATATATTTT	CASIDSSSGNTIYF
-	TRBJ1-2	TRBV19	-	TGTGCCAGTAGTATAGGGGGCGGGGATGGAGGCTACACCTTC	CASSIGGGDGGYTF
TRBD1	TRBJ2-5	TRBV4-1	-	TGCGCCAGCAGCCAAGGGGGCAGGGGGGAGACCCAGTACTTC	CASSQGGRGETQYF
-	TRBJ1-5	TRBV12-3/TRBV12-4	-	TGTGCCAGCAGTTTCGCAAGGGGGCAGCCCCAGCATTTT	CASSFARGQPQHF
-	TRBJ1-1	TRBV10-1	-	TGCGCCAGCAGTGAGTCGGCTTACACTGAAGCTTTCTTT	CASSESAYTEAFF
-	TRBJ2-7	TRBV3-1/TRBV3-2	-	TGTGCCAGCAGCCAAGATGGGGGGGCCGGACGGGAGCAGTACTTC	CASSQDGGAGREQYF
TRBD1	TRBJ2-7	TRBV11-2	-	TGTGCCAGCAGAACAGGGGGCGTAAACGAGCAGTACTTC	CASRTGGVNEQYF
-	TRBJ2-1	TRBV5-6	-	TGTGCCAGCAGCGCACAAACAGGGTTCTCCTACAATGAGCAGTTCTTC	CASSAQTGFSYNEQFF
TRBD2	TRBJ2-1	TRBV6-5	once	TGTGCCAGCAGTTGGACTAGCGGGGGGCCCTACAATGAGCAGTTCTTC	CASSWTSGGPYNEQFF
TRBD1	TRBJ1-2	TRBV28	-	TGTGCCAGTAAGCCCCCCGGGACAGGGGGGTATGGCTACACCTTC	CASKPPGTGGYGYTF